Detailed here is one TCR beta chain. This entry comes from a study of blood T cell repertoires in COVID-19. V lost 10 bases to trimming and J lost 2 bases, with 20 bases between them. The length of the CDR3 is 15 residues. CDR1 MNHEY and CDR2 SVGAGI come from the germline V gene. As handled by the study authors: Amplifying reference gene primers gave estimates of nucleated cell counts. This table comes from immunoSEQ multiplex PCR, and its TCRdb copy is limited to in-frame clones, with some not included. Clone size and the V and J calls come from that table; the DNA yielded D and trimming. The top ten clones hold over 9% of a sample with 280,000 or so clones, approximately 83% of them seen once.

The material sequenced was peripheral blood. The receptor comes from a woman aged 45-65 years who had recovered from COVID-19. J is TRBJ1-2 and V is TRBV6-5; D not certain. CDR3 nucleotides: TGTGCCACCCGTTTCGGGTTTGACCGAAACTATGGCTACACCTTC. Protein sequence: CATRFGFDRNYGYTF.